This is a list of T cell receptor beta chains from one sample in a study of cytomegalovirus exposure and HLA in healthy donors. Clones were read by immunoSEQ multiplex PCR, and TCRdb kept only the in-frame ones, dropping some. The sample lists about 110,000 clones, roughly 95% occurring once. Sequencing input: PBMCs. These receptors were collected from a woman aged 18-29 years in good health and CMV-seronegative. Both conserved end residues are part of each CDR3. D genes are given only for firm matches. Rows may omit the clone size; those that give it use once, few, many or a size class.

V,J,D,size,DNA,CDR3
TRBV18,TRBJ1-1,NA,NA,TGTGCCAGCTCACCACAGCCTATACAGGGCGATGAAGCTTTCTTT,CASSPQPIQGDEAFF
TRBV7-9,TRBJ2-3,NA,NA,TGTGCCAGCAGCTACACGTCCACAGATACGCAGTATTTT,CASSYTSTDTQYF
TRBV6-6,TRBJ2-7,TRBD1,NA,TGTGCCAGCAGTTTACAGGGGTGGCCCTACGAGCAGTACTTC,CASSLQGWPYEQYF
TRBV27,TRBJ2-3,TRBD2,NA,TGTGCCAGCAGTGGACTAGCCTCCACAGATACGCAGTATTTT,CASSGLASTDTQYF
TRBV5-1,TRBJ2-3,TRBD2,NA,TGCGCCAGCAGCTTCCTTGGCGGGGGGGCGGCAGATACGCAGTATTTT,CASSFLGGGAADTQYF
TRBV7-8,TRBJ1-5,TRBD1,NA,TGTGCCAGCAGCTTAGCGGCGACAGGGGGACAGCCCCAGCATTTT,CASSLAATGGQPQHF
TRBV5-1,TRBJ1-1,NA,once,TGCGCCAGCAGCGGGCCCGGGGGGAACACTGAAGCTTTCTTT,CASSGPGGNTEAFF
TRBV11-1,TRBJ2-7,NA,NA,TGTGCCAGCAGCTCACACCACGAGCAGTACTTC,CASSSHHEQYF
TRBV25-1,TRBJ2-6,NA,once,TGTGCCAGCAGTGAATGGGAGTCTGGGGCCAACGTCCTGACTTTC,CASSEWESGANVLTF
TRBV7-3,TRBJ2-2,NA,NA,TGTGCCAGCAGCTTAAACCCGGGAGCGAACACCGGGGAGCTGTTTTTT,CASSLNPGANTGELFF
TRBV11-3,TRBJ2-3,TRBD1,NA,TGTGCCAGCAGCCACAGGGGTACAGATACGCAGTATTTT,CASSHRGTDTQYF
TRBV28,TRBJ2-7,TRBD2,NA,TGTGCCAGCACTCCAGCGGGGCGTACGGACTACGAGCAGTACTTC,CASTPAGRTDYEQYF
TRBV6-6,TRBJ1-5,NA,NA,TGTGCCAGCAGCCACGGGGGAGGGAGCAATCAGCCCCAGCATTTT,CASSHGGGSNQPQHF
TRBV6-1,TRBJ1-2,TRBD1,NA,TGTGCCAGCGGACAGGGGGTCTATGGCTACACCTTC,CASGQGVYGYTF
TRBV15,TRBJ2-7,NA,once,TGTGCCACCAGCAGACAGGGCGTTCGAAACTACGAGCAGTACTTC,CATSRQGVRNYEQYF
TRBV29-1,TRBJ2-2,NA,NA,TGCAGCGTAGAACAGAATGCGAACACCGGGGAGCTGTTTTTT,CSVEQNANTGELFF
TRBV18,TRBJ1-1,NA,NA,TGTGCCAGCTCACCCCAGGGGAACACTGAAGCTTTCTTT,CASSPQGNTEAFF
TRBV7-2,TRBJ2-5,TRBD2,NA,TGTGCCAGCAGCATGACTAGCGGGCAAGAGACCCAGTACTTC,CASSMTSGQETQYF
TRBV5-4,TRBJ2-1,TRBD2,NA,TGTGCCAGCAGCTTCGTAGTCCTAGCGGGTTACAATGAGCAGTTCTTC,CASSFVVLAGYNEQFF
TRBV2,TRBJ2-1,TRBD1,once,TGTGCCAGCAGACGACAGGGCCTGTACAATGAGCAGTTCTTC,CASRRQGLYNEQFF
TRBV15,TRBJ2-7,TRBD1,NA,TGTGCCACCAGCGGGGGTCCTCGGACAGGATATTTAGGGAGAGGGGACGAGCAGTACTTC,CATSGGPRTGYLGRGDEQYF
TRBV2,TRBJ2-1,TRBD1,NA,TGTGCCAGCAGCCTACAGGGGGCTGGTGAGCAGTTCTTC,CASSLQGAGEQFF
TRBV4-3,TRBJ2-7,NA,NA,TGCGCCAGCAGCCAAGATTCTCGACAGCTTTGGGGCGAGCAGTACTTC,CASSQDSRQLWGEQYF
TRBV21-1,TRBJ2-3,NA,NA,TGTGCCAGCAGCGGACGGGACAGGGGGCACACAGATACGCAGTATTTT,CASSGRDRGHTDTQYF
TRBV6-1,TRBJ2-7,NA,NA,TGTGCCAGCAGTGTGGCCAGGATATCCTCCTACGAGCAGTACTTC,CASSVARISSYEQYF
TRBV19,TRBJ1-1,NA,NA,TGTGCCAGTAGTTGGACACCCAGGGGGAACACTGAAGCTTTCTTT,CASSWTPRGNTEAFF
TRBV7-8,TRBJ2-7,NA,NA,TGTGCCAGCAGCTTAGAAGGTCGGGTAAGCTCCTACGAGCAGTACTTC,CASSLEGRVSSYEQYF
TRBV7-6,TRBJ2-7,NA,NA,TGTGCCAGCAGCTTAGGACAGGCAACAAACTACGAGCAGTACTTC,CASSLGQATNYEQYF
TRBV7-2,TRBJ2-3,TRBD2,NA,TGTGCCAGCAGCCGGGGGGGGACAGATACGCAGTATTTT,CASSRGGTDTQYF
TRBV10-3,TRBJ2-5,NA,NA,TGTGCCATCAGCCTTACAACAGGGCAAGAGACCCAGTACTTC,CAISLTTGQETQYF
TRBV25-1,TRBJ2-2,TRBD1,NA,TGTGCCAGCAGCAAACAGGGGGAAGGAGGGACCGGGGAGCTGTTTTTT,CASSKQGEGGTGELFF
TRBV5-1,TRBJ1-2,NA,few,TGCGCCAGCAGCTCACCCACCAGGGCGAATGGCTACACCTTC,CASSSPTRANGYTF
TRBV4-3,TRBJ1-3,NA,NA,TGCGCCAGCAGCCAAGCCGCAGGGCCTGGAAACACCATATATTTT,CASSQAAGPGNTIYF
TRBV2,TRBJ2-5,NA,NA,TGTGCCAGCAGAGGGGGGGCTGGAGAGACCCAGTACTTC,CASRGGAGETQYF
TRBV6-1,TRBJ2-3,NA,NA,TGTGCCACCCTATCGCGCGGGTACACAGATACGCAGTATTTT,CATLSRGYTDTQYF
TRBV19,TRBJ1-5,TRBD1,NA,TGTGCCAGTAGCATCCGGGACAGGGGATTTAGTGGCAATCAGCCCCAGCATTTT,CASSIRDRGFSGNQPQHF
TRBV19,TRBJ1-1,NA,NA,TGTGCCAGTAGTCCCCGTCGGGTCACTGAAGCTTTCTTT,CASSPRRVTEAFF
TRBV5-8,TRBJ1-5,NA,NA,TGTGCCAGCAGCTTATGGGGGGTTCAGCCCCAGCATTTT,CASSLWGVQPQHF
TRBV6-1,TRBJ1-2,NA,NA,TGTGCCAGCAGTGAACACCCGGGCCGGGGCTATGGCTACACCTTC,CASSEHPGRGYGYTF
TRBV2,TRBJ2-5,TRBD1,once,TGTGCCAGCAGCGGAAATACCTACAGGGGGTTAGAGACCCAGTACTTC,CASSGNTYRGLETQYF
TRBV19,TRBJ2-5,NA,NA,TGTGCCAGTAGTACCGGGTTACAGGGCACAACGGCGGGAGAGACCCAGTACTTC,CASSTGLQGTTAGETQYF
TRBV6-5,TRBJ2-2,NA,NA,TGTGCCAGCAGTCCCCGACAGGTGAACACCGGGGAGCTGTTTTTT,CASSPRQVNTGELFF